This TCR beta chain originates from a study of T cell responses to AZD1222 COVID-19 vaccine. Clones were read by immunoSEQ multiplex PCR, and TCRdb kept only the in-frame ones, dropping some. Of tens of thousands of clones in the sample, around 84% were seen once. In regard to this clone: Its antigen is undetermined.

The germline CDR1 and CDR2 sequences are MNHEY and SVGAGI. V was cut by 6 bases and J by 4 bases, with 16 bases left in between. The CDR3 consists of 15 residues. Study results and limitations: Mapped onto spike, vaccine-associated CD4 TCRs spanned it and were dominant at 160-218 and 743-854. Seropositive AZD1222 recipients at baseline numbered only five or six. Possibly, clonal diversity was underestimated; donors were largely white British and included more females.

The chain couples TRBV6-5 to TRBJ1-3; D perhaps matches TRBD1 (6 bases). This sequence was found in an adult in good health. The sample was peripheral blood, taken on day 0 of AZD1222 vaccination. The CDR3, as DNA: TGTGCCAGCAGAAGGACAGCCTCGGGAGGAAACACCATATATTTT. Protein sequence: CASRRTASGGNTIYF.